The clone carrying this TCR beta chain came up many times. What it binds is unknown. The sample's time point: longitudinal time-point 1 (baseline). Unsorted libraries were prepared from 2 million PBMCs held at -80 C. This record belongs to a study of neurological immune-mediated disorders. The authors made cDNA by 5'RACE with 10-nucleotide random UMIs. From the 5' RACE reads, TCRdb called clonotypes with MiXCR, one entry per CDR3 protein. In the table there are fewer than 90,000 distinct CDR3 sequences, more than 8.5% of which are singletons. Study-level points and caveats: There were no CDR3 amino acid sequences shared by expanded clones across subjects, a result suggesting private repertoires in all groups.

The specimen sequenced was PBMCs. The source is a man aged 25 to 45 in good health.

The CDR3: CASSQGSTSGFADTQYF. CDR3 coding DNA: TGCGCCAGCAGCCAAGGCTCGACTAGCGGGTTCGCAGATACGCAGTATTTT. The V call is TRBV4-1, the J call TRBJ2-3; TRBD2 matches at 10 bases. The V and J ends lost 1 base and 4 bases, in that order; junction bases with no gene match: 8. Germline V CDR1 and CDR2: MGHRA, YSYEKL. This CDR3 spans 17 amino acids.